The source of this T cell receptor beta chain is a study of cytomegalovirus exposure and HLA in healthy donors. Points from the study as a whole: Rare TCR sequences predominated, though certain public TCRs were found in many donors. In a later analysis, TCR beta V- and J-gene trimming was associated with a missense DCLRE1C variant.

About this clone itself: The antigen is not known.

The PCR made use of 60 Vbeta and 13 Jbeta primers. Here immunoSEQ multiplex PCR was the method, and the copy in TCRdb shows in-frame clones only, minus some. Of some 160,000 clones in the sample, around 73% are singletons; the top ten hold over 1.1%. The origin of this receptor is a male donor in good health and CMV-seronegative. What was sequenced was PBMCs.

The CDR3 protein is CASSIARSNQPQHF. DNA for the CDR3: TGTGCCAGTAGTATTGCGAGGAGCAATCAGCCCCAGCATTTT. The gene calls are TRBV19 and TRBJ1-5; D is unclear. Trimming removed 3 bases at V and 1 base at J, with 7 bases between. CDR3 length: 14 residues. Looked up from germline, CDR1 is LNHDA and CDR2 is SQIVND (reference sequence).